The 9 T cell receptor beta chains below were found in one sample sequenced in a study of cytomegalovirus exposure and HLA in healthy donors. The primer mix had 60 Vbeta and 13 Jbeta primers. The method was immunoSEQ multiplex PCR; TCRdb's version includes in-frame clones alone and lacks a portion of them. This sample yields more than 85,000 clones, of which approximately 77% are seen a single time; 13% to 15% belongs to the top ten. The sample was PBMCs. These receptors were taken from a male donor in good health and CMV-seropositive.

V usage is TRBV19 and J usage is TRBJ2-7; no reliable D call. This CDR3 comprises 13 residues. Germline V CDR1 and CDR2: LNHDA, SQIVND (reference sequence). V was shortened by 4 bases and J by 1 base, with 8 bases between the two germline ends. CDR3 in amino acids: CASSNRQSYEQYF. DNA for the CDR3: TGTGCCAGTAGTAATAGACAATCCTACGAGCAGTACTTC.

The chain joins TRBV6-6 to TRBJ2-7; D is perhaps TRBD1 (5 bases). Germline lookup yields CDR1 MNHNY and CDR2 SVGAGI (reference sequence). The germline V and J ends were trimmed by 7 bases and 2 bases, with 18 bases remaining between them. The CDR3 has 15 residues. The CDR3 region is CASKYWGFAAYEQYF. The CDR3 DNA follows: TGTGCCAGCAAATACTGGGGCTTCGCGGCCTACGAGCAGTACTTC.

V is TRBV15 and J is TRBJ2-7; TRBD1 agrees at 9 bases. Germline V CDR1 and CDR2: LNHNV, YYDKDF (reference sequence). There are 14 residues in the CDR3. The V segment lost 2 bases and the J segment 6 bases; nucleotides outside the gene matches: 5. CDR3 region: CATSRSRTGAEQYF. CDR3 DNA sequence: TGTGCCACCAGCAGATCCAGGACAGGGGCCGAGCAGTACTTC.

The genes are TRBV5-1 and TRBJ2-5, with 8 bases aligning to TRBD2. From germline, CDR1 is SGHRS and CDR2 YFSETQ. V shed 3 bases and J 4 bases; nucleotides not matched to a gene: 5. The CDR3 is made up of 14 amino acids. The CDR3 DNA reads TGCGCCAGCAGCTCGGGGGGGCTAGGAGAGACCCAGTACTTC. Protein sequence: CASSSGGLGETQYF. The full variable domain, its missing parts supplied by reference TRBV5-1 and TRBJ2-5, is KAGVTQTPRYLIKTRGQQVTLSCSPISGHRSVSWYQQTPGQGLQFLFEYFSETQRNKGNFPGRFSGRQFSNSRSEMNVSTLELGDSALYLCASSSGGLGETQYFGPGTRLLVL.

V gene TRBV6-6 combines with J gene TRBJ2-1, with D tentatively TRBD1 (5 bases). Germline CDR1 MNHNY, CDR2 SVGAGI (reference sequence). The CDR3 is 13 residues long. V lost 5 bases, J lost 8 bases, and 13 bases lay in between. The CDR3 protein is CASSPLQGDEQFF. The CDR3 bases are TGTGCCAGCAGTCCGCTGCAAGGGGATGAGCAGTTCTTC.

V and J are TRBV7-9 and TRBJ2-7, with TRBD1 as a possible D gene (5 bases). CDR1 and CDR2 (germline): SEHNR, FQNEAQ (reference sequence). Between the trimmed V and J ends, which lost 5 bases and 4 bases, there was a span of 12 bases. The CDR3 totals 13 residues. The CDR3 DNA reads TGTGCCAGCAGCCCCGACAGCTCTTACGAGCAGTACTTC. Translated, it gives CASSPDSSYEQYF.

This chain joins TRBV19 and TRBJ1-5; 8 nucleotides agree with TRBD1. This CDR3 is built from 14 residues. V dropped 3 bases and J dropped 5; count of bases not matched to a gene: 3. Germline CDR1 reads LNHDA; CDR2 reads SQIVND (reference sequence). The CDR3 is CASSISTGDQPQHF. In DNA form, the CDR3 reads TGTGCCAGTAGTATCTCGACAGGGGATCAGCCCCAGCATTTT.

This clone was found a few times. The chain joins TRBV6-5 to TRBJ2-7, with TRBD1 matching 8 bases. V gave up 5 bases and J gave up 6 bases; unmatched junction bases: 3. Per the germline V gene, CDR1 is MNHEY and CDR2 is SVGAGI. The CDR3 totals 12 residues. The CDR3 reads CASSPGQGEQYF. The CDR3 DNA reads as TGTGCCAGCAGTCCCGGACAGGGCGAGCAGTACTTC.

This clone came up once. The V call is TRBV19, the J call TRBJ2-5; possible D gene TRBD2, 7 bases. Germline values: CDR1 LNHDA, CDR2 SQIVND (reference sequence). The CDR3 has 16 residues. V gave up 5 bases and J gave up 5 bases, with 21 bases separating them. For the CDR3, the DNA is TGTGCCAGTAGTGCAACCGGGGGGACCAGGGGTGAGACCCAGTACTTC. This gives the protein CASSATGGTRGETQYF.